This paragraph covers one T cell receptor (beta chain) sequence. This sample is drawn from a study of technical replicates of blood from a few donors. Germline CDR1 reads LGHNA; CDR2 reads YNFKEQ. Trimming took off 4 bases at V and 1 base at J, with 31 bases between the two ends. CDR3 size: 21 residues. The data were produced by immunoSEQ multiplex PCR, yet TCRdb's version contains in-frame clones alone and is incomplete. The data contain tens of thousands of clones, less than 95% of them singletons. V and J are TRBV4-2 and TRBJ1-1, with D perhaps TRBD1 (5 bases). The sequence was collected from a human donor in good health. Sequencing used T cells isolated from PBMCs. CDR3 DNA: TGTGCCAGCAGCCTCTGTCTCACCGGTGGAGGGGTAGGTTGCGAGAACACTGAAGCTTTCTTT. It encodes CASSLCLTGGGVGCENTEAFF.